This T cell receptor beta chain came from a study of monozygotic twins with inflammatory bowel disease. This CDR3 is built from 11 residues. Germline-derived CDR1 and CDR2 are MNHNS and SASEGT. For every sample, eight separate reactions were used to make cDNA. TCRdb re-called the 5' RACE reads and gives one entry per CDR3 protein, without DNA. The sample shows roughly 330,000 distinct CDR3 sequences, and approximately 2% sits with its ten largest clones. Overall study findings and caveats: Patient-specific immunosuppressive treatments may have made repertoires more variable. Repertoire similarity did not separate concordant from discordant twins, possibly from limited power. Fewer shared clonotypes with others were found in IBD patients than in healthy twins, especially with disease activity.

For this clonotype: The antigen is unknown.

The chain recombines TRBV6-1 with TRBJ2-7. The sequencing sample was made of blood. The source is a human donor with ulcerative colitis or Crohn's disease, or a healthy co-twin of an affected twin (not recorded which). CDR3: CASQKIYEQYF.